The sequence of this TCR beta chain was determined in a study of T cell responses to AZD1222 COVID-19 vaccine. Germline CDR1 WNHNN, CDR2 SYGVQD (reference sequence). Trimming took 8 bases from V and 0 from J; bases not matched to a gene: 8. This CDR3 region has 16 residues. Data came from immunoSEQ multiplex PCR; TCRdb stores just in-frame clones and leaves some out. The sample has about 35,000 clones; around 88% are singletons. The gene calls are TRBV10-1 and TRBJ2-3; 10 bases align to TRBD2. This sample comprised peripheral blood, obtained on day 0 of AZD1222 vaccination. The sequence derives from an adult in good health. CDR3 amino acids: CASAGSSGGSTDTQYF. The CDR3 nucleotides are TGCGCCAGCGCCGGATCTAGCGGGGGAAGCACAGATACGCAGTATTTT.